This T cell receptor (beta chain) was captured by sequencing in a study of T-cell memory formation after mild COVID-19. TCRdb redid the calling of the 5' RACE reads with MiXCR, one entry per CDR3 protein. The sample carries about 470,000 distinct CDR3 sequences, around 25% recorded once. The length of the CDR3 is 13 residues. Trimming took off 1 base at V and 3 bases at J, with 7 bases between the two ends. This clonotype was sampled from an adult woman who had mild COVID-19 (a few samples of this study predate the infection). Cell type and time point are not known. The rearrangement joins TRBV12-3 or TRBV12-4 to TRBJ2-7; D is perhaps TRBD1 (5 bases). Sample: PBMCs or a T cell subset sorted from them (not recorded which). The CDR3 DNA follows: TGTGCCAGCAGTTTAGGGACATTCTACGAGCAGTACTTC. It specifies CASSLGTFYEQYF.